One sample yielded the 2 T cell receptor beta chains listed below, sequenced in a study of blood T cell repertoires in COVID-19. TCRdb's table, derived via immunoSEQ multiplex PCR, lists solely in-frame clones and lacks some. Of about 140,000 clones detected, approximately 86% appear once; the ten largest clones hold more than 5%. Material: PBMCs or T cells enriched from blood (not recorded which). All receptors come from a woman in her thirties or forties who had recovered from COVID-19.

This clone was seen just once. This chain connects TRBV10-3 to TRBJ1-4; D remains unclear. The CDR3 is 13 residues long. Looked up from germline, CDR1 is ENHRY and CDR2 is SYGVKD. V was pared by 0 bases and J by 11 bases, with 10 bases between. Here the CDR3 DNA reads TGTGCCATCAGTGAGTCTTATCCGGGTAAACTGTTTTTT. As protein: CAISESYPGKLFF.

V gene TRBV2 combines with J gene TRBJ1-2; TRBD1 might be the D (5 bases). With 6 bases removed from V and 2 bases from J, the gap between germline ends came to 28 bases. Germline V gives CDR1 SNHLY, CDR2 FYNNEI. The CDR3 contains 19 residues. The CDR3 bases are TGTGCCAGCAGACGCCTGTTCCCCCATTTGGACACTCTCAACTATGGCTACACCTTC. The encoded protein is CASRRLFPHLDTLNYGYTF.